This T cell receptor beta chain was profiled in a study of blood T cell repertoires in COVID-19. Study summary: Italy, Spain and the United States were the sources of the convalescent and acute COVID-19 samples. In each case, the material was cDNA or gDNA derived from T cells, B-cell-depleted T cells, or PBMCs.

Methods used by the authors: Amplification of reference gene primers was used by the study to estimate nucleated cell counts. The data were produced by immunoSEQ multiplex PCR, yet TCRdb's version contains in-frame clones alone and is incomplete. Clone size and V and J calls were adopted from that table, with D and trimming inferred from the DNA. The sample carries about 230,000 clones, 70% to 90% recorded once. This clone showed up just a few times. CDR3 length: 16 residues. V lost 0 bases, J lost 8 bases, and 15 bases lay in between. Germline assignment: CDR1 SGHNT and CDR2 YYREEE (reference sequence).

Sequencing input: peripheral blood. The sequence was obtained from a man aged 35 to 55 with acute or convalescent COVID-19. The gene calls are TRBV5-4 and TRBJ1-6; a weak D match, TRBD1 (6 bases). The chain's CDR3 is CASSLAVQGSYSPLHF. The CDR3 nucleotides are TGTGCCAGCAGCTTGGCCGTCCAGGGGTCTTATTCACCCCTCCACTTT.